The 18 T cell receptor beta chains below come from one sample, sequenced in a study of a mutant IDH1 vaccine in newly diagnosed glioma (dated by TCRdb to the early 2020s). Reading the label with the study, this specimen's time point is: baseline, week 1 (first vaccination visit). Interpreted using the paper, the treatment or condition label stands for: pre-vaccination baseline after standard-of-care therapy. The library was generated by the immunoSEQ multiplex PCR assay. TCRdb stores this immuneACCESS table with in-frame sequences only. Part of the clones is absent; in the studies checked, under half of the shortfall reflects unresolved V genes, and no reason is known for the rest. The sample table contains 30,000 to 35,000 clones; only one count was recorded for approximately 90% of them. 4.8% of the sample is taken by the ten largest. Sequences were derived from PBMCs, sampled from a glioma patient treated with radiotherapy, temozolomide or both. All receptors come from a woman in her forties with glioma.

The CDR3 DNA reads TGTGCCAGCAGCCGGACGGGAATGAACACTGAAGCTTTCTTT. Translation gives CASSRTGMNTEAFF. The chain links TRBV27 to TRBJ1-1; D call uncertain. V lost 6 bases and J 0 bases, leaving 11 bases between the germline ends. Per the germline V gene, CDR1 is MNHEY and CDR2 is SMNVEV (reference sequence). The CDR3 consists of 14 residues.

The V gene is TRBV29-1, the J gene TRBJ2-7; TRBD1 agrees at 8 bases. With 6 bases clipped from V and 1 base from J, the junction kept 5 bases outside the gene matches. The germline V gene encodes CDR1 SQVTM and CDR2 ANQGSEA. CDR3 length: 13 amino acids. CDR3: CSVKTGGSYEQYF. CDR3 nucleotides: TGCAGCGTAAAAACAGGGGGGTCCTACGAGCAGTACTTC.

The chain is built from TRBV5-1 and TRBJ2-3, with 13 nucleotides matching TRBD2. Trimming cost V 2 bases and J 2 bases; bases outside gene matches: 2. The V gene's germline CDR1 is SGHRS and CDR2 YFSETQ. The CDR3 covers 16 residues. CDR3 loop: CASSLLAGGNTDTQYF. The CDR3 DNA is TGCGCCAGCAGCTTACTAGCGGGAGGGAACACAGATACGCAGTATTTT.

The chain employs TRBV29-1 and TRBJ2-7; perhaps D is TRBD1 or TRBD2 (5 bases each). Germline CDR1 and CDR2: SQVTM and ANQGSEA. V dropped 6 bases and J dropped 6 bases, with 18 bases sitting between them. The CDR3 is 13 amino acids. This chain's CDR3 is CSVAEGPLAEQYF. In DNA form, the CDR3 reads TGCAGCGTGGCCGAGGGACCATTAGCCGAGCAGTACTTC.

The chain employs TRBV4-1 and TRBJ2-7, with D possibly TRBD2 on 7 matching bases. The V gene lost 1 base and the J gene lost 3 bases, with 19 bases spanning the gap. The CDR3 length is 17 residues. Per germline, CDR1 MGHRA and CDR2 YSYEKL. The CDR3 DNA is TGCGCCAGCAGCCAAGTCGGCCTAGCGGCAGGGGACTACGAGCAGTACTTC. Its translation: CASSQVGLAAGDYEQYF.

This clone was recorded a few times. The V gene is TRBV29-1, the J gene TRBJ1-1; D may be TRBD1 (5 bases). The CDR3 runs to 12 residues. V lost 7 bases, J lost 1 base, and 10 bases lay in between. The germline V gene has CDR1 SQVTM and CDR2 ANQGSEA. CDR3 loop: CSGGTGNTEAFF. As DNA, the CDR3 is TGCAGCGGGGGGACGGGGAACACTGAAGCTTTCTTT.

The V gene is TRBV30, the J gene TRBJ2-2; TRBD2 is a possible D gene (5 bases). The CDR3 length is 17 residues. The V gene lost 8 bases and the J gene lost 0 bases, with 22 bases spanning the gap. CDR1 GTSNPN and CDR2 SVGIG come from the germline V gene (reference sequence). CDR3 region: CAVERFGLGTNTGELFF. In DNA form, the CDR3 reads TGTGCCGTGGAGAGGTTCGGCCTCGGGACGAACACCGGGGAGCTGTTTTTT.

The V gene is TRBV14, the J gene TRBJ1-4; D unresolved. The CDR3 has 15 amino acids. The germline gives CDR1 SGHDN, CDR2 FVKESK. V was clipped by 4 bases and J by 3 bases, with 12 bases between them. CDR3 coding DNA: TGTGCCAGCAGCCGCCTAGGGTCAGCTAATGAAAAACTGTTTTTT. Protein: CASSRLGSANEKLFF.

J is TRBJ2-5 and V is TRBV6-1, with 9 bases matching TRBD2. The tail of the sequence fits TRBJ2-7 better, so the J call may be wrong. CDR1 is MNHNS and CDR2 is SASEGT in the germline V gene. The CDR3 has 15 amino acids. CDR3 coding DNA: TGTGCCAGCAGCCTTCGACTAGCGGAATCCTACGAGCAGTACTTC. It is translated as CASSLRLAESYEQYF.

The chain couples TRBV7-2 to TRBJ2-5; 7 bases agree with TRBD2. Germline assignment: CDR1 SGHTA and CDR2 FQGNSA. Losses at the gene ends were 1 base for V and 5 bases for J; bases not matched to a gene: 7. There are 15 residues in the CDR3. For the CDR3, the DNA is TGTGCCAGCAGCTTAGACGGACTAGAAGTCGAGACCCAGTACTTC. Amino acid sequence: CASSLDGLEVETQYF.

The chain uses TRBV10-1 and TRBJ2-5, with 9 bases identical to TRBD1. Looked up from germline, CDR1 is WNHNN and CDR2 is SYGVQD (reference sequence). V lost 2 bases and J lost 3; bases outside the gene matches: 4. The CDR3 is 15 amino acids. The CDR3 reads CASSETGGSKETQYF. CDR3 bases: TGCGCCAGCAGTGAGACAGGGGGCTCTAAAGAGACCCAGTACTTC.

In this sample, this clone turned up a few times. CDR3 amino acids: CASSFSFASLETQYF. In nucleotides, the CDR3 is TGTGCCAGCAGCTTTAGTTTCGCTAGCCTAGAGACCCAGTACTTC. The gene calls are TRBV7-2 and TRBJ2-5; TRBD2 is a possible D gene (5 bases). This CDR3 is built from 15 residues. Germline V gene lookup returns CDR1 SGHTA and CDR2 FQGNSA. V was cut by 3 bases and J by 4 bases, with 15 bases left in between.

This chain joins TRBV10-3 and TRBJ2-7; the D call may be TRBD1 or TRBD2 (6 bases each). Germline V CDR1 and CDR2: ENHRY, SYGVKD. The V end was cut by 8 bases, the J end by 5 bases, with 16 bases between. This CDR3 is built from 13 residues. The CDR3 bases are TGTGCCATCTCTACCGGGGGCGAACACGAGCAGTACTTC. Translation gives CAISTGGEHEQYF.

This sequence joins TRBV6-5 and TRBJ1-2; D is unclear. Looked up from germline, CDR1 is MNHEY and CDR2 is SVGAGI. V lost 2 bases to trimming and J lost 3 bases, with 10 bases between them. This CDR3 has 14 amino acids. CDR3: CASSYGGRDYGYTF. CDR3 DNA: TGTGCCAGCAGTTACGGCGGCAGAGACTATGGCTACACCTTC.

This rearrangement joins TRBV4-1 to TRBJ2-5; D unclear. V dropped 0 bases and J dropped 5 bases, with 4 bases sitting between them. The CDR3 contains 12 residues. Germline CDR1 and CDR2: MGHRA and YSYEKL. The CDR3 protein is CASSQDRETQYF. The CDR3 coding sequence is TGCGCCAGCAGCCAAGATCGGGAGACCCAGTACTTC.

V and J are TRBV18 and TRBJ1-2; no reliable D call. Germline CDR1 reads KGHSH; CDR2 reads LQKENI. The germline V and J ends were trimmed by 5 bases and 8 bases, with 15 bases remaining between them. This CDR3 has 13 amino acids. This CDR3 is CASSEDKRGGYTF. The DNA for the CDR3 is TGTGCCAGCTCAGAAGACAAGCGCGGCGGCTACACCTTC.

The V call is TRBV29-1, the J call TRBJ1-1, with D uncertain. This CDR3 contains 12 residues. The V end was cut by 4 bases, the J end by 8 bases, with 14 bases between. Germline CDR1 reads SQVTM; CDR2 reads ANQGSEA. The CDR3 DNA follows: TGCAGCGTTGGGGAAGGCCGCGGAGAAGCTTTCTTT. This gives the protein CSVGEGRGEAFF.

This chain connects TRBV4-1 to TRBJ1-3, with TRBD1 identical over 9 bases. The CDR3 runs 16 residues. Losses at the gene ends were 4 bases for V and 2 bases for J; bases not matched to a gene: 6. CDR1 MGHRA and CDR2 YSYEKL come from the germline V gene. CDR3 sequence: CASSPPGQGAGNTIYF. The DNA for the CDR3 is TGCGCCAGCAGCCCCCCGGGACAGGGAGCTGGAAACACCATATATTTT.